Listed below are T cell receptor beta chains from one sample, sequenced in a study of OX40 agonist ivuxolimab in advanced cancers. Method: immunoSEQ multiplex PCR; TCRdb's copy keeps in-frame clones and lacks some. The table records roughly 67,000 clones, about nine tenths of them present only once. The sample here was CD4+ or CD8+ T cells sorted from blood, taken in a trial of the OX40 agonist ivuxolimab. These receptors came from an adult with an advanced solid tumor such as melanoma, head and neck, liver or kidney cancer. The CDR3 runs from the conserved cysteine through the conserved F or W. The D gene is left open where the match is weak. A clone size is listed for some rows: how often the clone was seen (once, few, many), or a class if it is expanded.

abundance	j_gene	d_gene	v_gene	CDR3nt	CDR3aa
NA	TRBJ2-7	NA	TRBV6-5	TGTGCCAGCAGGCGGGGACAGCAAACCTACGAGCAGTACTTC	CASRRGQQTYEQYF
NA	TRBJ2-7	TRBD2	TRBV7-2	TGTGCCAGCAGCTCCGGGACTAGCGGGGGGCTGCCCCGGTACCGGTACTTC	CASSSGTSGGLPRYRYF
NA	TRBJ2-5	TRBD1	TRBV9	TGTGCCAGCAGCGTTACAGGGGGAGGAGAAGAGACCCAGTACTTC	CASSVTGGGEETQYF
NA	TRBJ1-2	NA	TRBV4-2	TGTGCCAGCAGCCAAGATGTGGGGGTTCAGGGCTACACCTTC	CASSQDVGVQGYTF
NA	TRBJ2-3	TRBD2	TRBV4-1	TGCGCCAGCAGCCAAACTAGCGGGGGGAGCACAGATACGCAGTATTTT	CASSQTSGGSTDTQYF
NA	TRBJ1-6	NA	TRBV5-8	TGTGCCAGCAGCTTCCAGGTTTTGAATTCACCCCTCCACTTT	CASSFQVLNSPLHF
NA	TRBJ2-5	NA	TRBV5-1	TGCGCCAGCAGCTTGGAGGGTCCAGAGACCCAGTACTTC	CASSLEGPETQYF
NA	TRBJ2-7	NA	TRBV6-1	TGTGCCAGCAGTCAAGAAACCGGGACACAGTACTTC	CASSQETGTQYF
NA	TRBJ1-5	TRBD1	TRBV10-3	TGTGCCAGTCGGGACAGGGGGGACAATCAGCCCCAGCATTTT	CASRDRGDNQPQHF
NA	TRBJ1-6	TRBD1	TRBV4-2	TGTGCCAGCAGCCAAGAGCCCCAGACAGGGACAAATTCACCCCTCCACTTT	CASSQEPQTGTNSPLHF
NA	TRBJ1-1	NA	TRBV27	TGTGCCAGCAGTTACTCCGGGAACAGTGAAGCTTTCTTT	CASSYSGNSEAFF
NA	TRBJ2-3	TRBD1	TRBV6-4	TGTGCCAGCAGCCAGGGAGAGGGGGCAAACACAGATACGCAGTATTTT	CASSQGEGANTDTQYF
once	TRBJ2-5	TRBD2	TRBV6-1	TGTGCCAGCCGAGTACTAGCGAAAGAGACCCAGTACTTC	CASRVLAKETQYF
NA	TRBJ1-2	NA	TRBV11-1	TGTGCCAGCAGCCCACCGGGGGGGTATTATGGCTACACCTTC	CASSPPGGYYGYTF
NA	TRBJ1-1	TRBD1	TRBV6-6	TGTGCCAGCAGGCTAGAGCACAGGGGCCCCACTGAAGCTTTCTTT	CASRLEHRGPTEAFF
NA	TRBJ1-2	NA	TRBV2	TGTGCCAGCAGGTCCACAATAAACTCCTATGGCTACACCTTC	CASRSTINSYGYTF
NA	TRBJ2-2	NA	TRBV5-8	TGTGCCAGCAGCTTGGTACAGTACACCGGGGAGCTGTTTTTT	CASSLVQYTGELFF
NA	TRBJ1-6	TRBD1	TRBV6-5	TGTGCCAGCAGCACGACAGGGGTCTATAATTCACCCCTCCACTTT	CASSTTGVYNSPLHF
NA	TRBJ2-7	TRBD1	TRBV19	TGTGCCAGTAGTCCTTCCCGGGACAGGGGTAACGAGCAGTACTTC	CASSPSRDRGNEQYF
NA	TRBJ1-6	TRBD1	TRBV14	TGTGCCAGCAGCCAAGGACAGGGCTGGTCACCCCTCCACTTT	CASSQGQGWSPLHF
NA	TRBJ1-4	NA	TRBV4-2	TGTGCCAGCAGCCAAGATACGTTCGGGGGGACAACTAATGAAAAACTGTTTTTT	CASSQDTFGGTTNEKLFF
NA	TRBJ1-5	TRBD1	TRBV6-4	TGTGCCAGCAGTGACGGGACAGGGGGCAATCAGCCCCAGCATTTT	CASSDGTGGNQPQHF
NA	TRBJ2-7	TRBD2	TRBV7-9	TGTGCCAGCAGCTCCTCTAGCGGGGGGAGGGGCTACGAGCAGTACTTC	CASSSSSGGRGYEQYF
once	TRBJ1-3	NA	TRBV19	TGTGCCAGTTCGCGGTTTACTGGAAACACCATATATTTT	CASSRFTGNTIYF
NA	TRBJ2-3	NA	TRBV19	TGTGCCAGTAGTCCCGCCCGGGATACGCAGTATTTT	CASSPARDTQYF
few	TRBJ2-7	NA	TRBV10-3	TGTGCCATCAGTGAAGGTGGAGGGACCGAGCAGTACTTC	CAISEGGGTEQYF
NA	TRBJ1-6	TRBD1	TRBV10-3	TGTGCCATCAGTGAGTCAGACAGGGGTATTAATTCACCCCTCCACTTT	CAISESDRGINSPLHF
NA	TRBJ1-2	NA	TRBV7-6	TGTGCCAGCAGCCCGTTAACAACTAACTATGGCTACACCTTC	CASSPLTTNYGYTF
NA	TRBJ1-1	TRBD1	TRBV7-9	TGTGCCAGCAGCACCAGGACAGGGGCGGCCATGAACACTGAAGCTTTCTTT	CASSTRTGAAMNTEAFF
NA	TRBJ1-1	TRBD1	TRBV4-1	TGCGCCAGCAGCCAAGATTATTCGAGGAGGGGGCTAGGGAACACTGAAGCTTTCTTT	CASSQDYSRRGLGNTEAFF
NA	TRBJ2-5	TRBD1	TRBV9	TGTGCCAGCAGCGTAGGGACCAGGGGGCAGGGGATTGGGGAGACCCAGTACTTC	CASSVGTRGQGIGETQYF
NA	TRBJ1-6	NA	TRBV27	TGTGCCAGCAGTTTATCTACAGAGTATAATTCACCCCTCCACTTT	CASSLSTEYNSPLHF
NA	TRBJ1-5	NA	TRBV9	TGTGCCAGAACCCCTGGCGTTTCGTGCAATCAGCCCCAGCATTTT	CARTPGVSCNQPQHF